The next 16 T cell receptor beta chains were all read from a single sample in a study of a mutant IDH1 vaccine in newly diagnosed glioma. Time point reported: week 23, last vaccination. Mutant IDH1 20-mer peptide, at 300 ug, made up each vaccine dose, with topical imiquimod. Assay: immunoSEQ multiplex PCR; the TCRdb copy retains only in-frame clones and omits some. This sample yields 88,000 or so clones, of which 85% are seen a single time; 2.2% belongs to the top ten. No antigens are known for them. The input for sequencing was PBMCs, taken from a glioma patient whose treatment included an IDH1 peptide vaccine. These receptors all stem from a man aged 25 to 45 with glioma. Some clones in this sample may be carry-over from other donors' samples.

This clone was picked up a small number of times. This sequence joins TRBV29-1 and TRBJ2-3; tentatively, D is TRBD1 (6 bases). There are 15 residues in the CDR3. V lost 0 bases and J 4 bases, leaving 14 bases between the germline ends. Germline CDR1 reads SQVTM; CDR2 reads ANQGSEA. The CDR3 here is CSVEDPGHRADTQYF. CDR3 nucleotides: TGCAGCGTTGAAGATCCGGGCCACAGGGCAGATACGCAGTATTTT.

This clone has a single count. This chain joins TRBV10-3 and TRBJ2-1; tentatively, D is TRBD2 (5 bases). Per the germline V gene, CDR1 is ENHRY and CDR2 is SYGVKD. V lost 3 bases, J lost 8 bases, and 8 bases lay in between. CDR3 length equals 12 residues. The CDR3 coding sequence is TGTGCCATCAGTGACTTGCGGGATGAGCAGTTCTTC. Protein product: CAISDLRDEQFF.

The chain employs TRBV21-1 and TRBJ2-1; the table's D call of TRBD2 was not tested on the DNA. TRBV21-1 is reported as a pseudogene. The CDR3 length is 16 residues. CDR3 DNA sequence: TGTGCCAGCAGTCTGCGGAGGGACTCTGAATACAATGAGCAGTTCTTC. Residues: CASSLRRDSEYNEQFF.

The chain links TRBV6-5 to TRBJ2-7; maybe TRBD2 (5 bases). CDR1 is MNHEY, CDR2 SVGAGI, per germline. CDR3 size: 14 residues. V lost 5 bases and J 1 base, leaving 12 bases between the germline ends. The CDR3 is CASSHPGGSYEQYF. The CDR3 nucleotides are TGTGCCAGCAGTCACCCAGGCGGGTCCTACGAGCAGTACTTC.

The chain recombines TRBV10-3 with TRBJ2-3; D unresolved. Germline lookup yields CDR1 ENHRY and CDR2 SYGVKD. This CDR3 spans 16 amino acids. V shed 2 bases and J shed 2 bases, with 14 bases lying between them. CDR3 residues: CAISEEESITTDTQYF. The CDR3 region has the DNA TGTGCCATCAGTGAGGAGGAGTCGATTACCACAGATACGCAGTATTTT.

This clone was seen many times. The chain combines TRBV29-1 with TRBJ1-1, with unresolved D. Germline V gene data show CDR1 as SQVTM and CDR2 as ANQGSEA. The CDR3 spans 12 residues. With 2 bases removed from V and 1 base from J, the gap between germline ends came to 5 bases. In DNA, the CDR3 is TGCAGCGTTGAACGGTGGAACACTGAAGCTTTCTTT. Its protein product is CSVERWNTEAFF.

This rearrangement joins TRBV30 to TRBJ1-1; a possible D gene is TRBD1 (6 bases). From germline, CDR1 is GTSNPN and CDR2 SVGIG (reference sequence). This CDR3 spans 13 amino acids. The germline V and J ends were trimmed by 5 bases and 5 bases, with 15 bases remaining between them. The CDR3 reads CAWEQGRGTEAFF. As DNA, the CDR3 is TGTGCCTGGGAGCAGGGGAGGGGAACTGAAGCTTTCTTT.

V gene TRBV30 combines with J gene TRBJ1-2; D is unresolved. Germline V gene lookup returns CDR1 GTSNPN and CDR2 SVGIG (reference sequence). The CDR3 length is 12 residues. The V gene lost 2 bases and the J gene lost 0 bases, with 4 bases spanning the gap. The CDR3 sequence: CAWSIANYGYTF. The CDR3 DNA sequence: TGTGCCTGGAGTATCGCTAACTATGGCTACACCTTC.

The chain is built from TRBV4-3 and TRBJ1-1; D is unresolved. Per germline, CDR1 LGHNA and CDR2 YSLEER. This CDR3 spans 17 amino acids. V lost 1 base and J 1 base, leaving 16 bases between the germline ends. The CDR3 sequence: CASSQGPTYTPNTEAFF. The DNA of the CDR3 is TGCGCCAGCAGCCAAGGGCCTACCTACACCCCGAACACTGAAGCTTTCTTT.

V is TRBV28 and J is TRBJ1-5; D is perhaps TRBD1 (6 bases). CDR1 and CDR2 (germline): MDHEN, SYDVKM. With 2 bases removed from V and 0 bases from J, the gap between germline ends came to 8 bases. This CDR3 contains 15 residues. In DNA form, the CDR3 reads TGTGCCAGCAGTTTAACCAGGGGTAGCAATCAGCCCCAGCATTTT. Residues: CASSLTRGSNQPQHF. Full variable domain (missing parts from reference TRBV28 and TRBJ1-5): DVKVTQSSRYLVKRTGEKVFLECVQDMDHENMFWYRQDPGLGLRLIYFSYDVKMKEKGDIPEGYSVSREKKERFSLILESASTNQTSMYLCASSLTRGSNQPQHFGDGTRLSIL.

The chain couples TRBV4-3 to TRBJ2-1, with 10 bases fitting TRBD2. The J segment lost 3 bases and the V segment lost 2 bases, leaving 4 bases of the junction unmatched. The CDR3 totals 16 residues. The V gene's germline CDR1 is LGHNA and CDR2 YSLEER. CDR3 sequence reads: CASSQRTSGIYNEQFF. The CDR3 DNA is TGCGCCAGCAGCCAACGGACTAGCGGTATCTACAATGAGCAGTTCTTC.

The V call is TRBV4-1, the J call TRBJ1-6, with D uncertain. The length of the CDR3 is 15 residues. Germline V lookup: CDR1 MGHRA, CDR2 YSYEKL. With 0 bases removed from V and 7 bases from J, the gap between germline ends came to 10 bases. CDR3 bases: TGCGCCAGCAGCCAAGAACCGCTGAAAAATTCACCCCTCCACTTT. The encoded protein is CASSQEPLKNSPLHF.

The V and J genes are TRBV7-6 and TRBJ1-1; D remains ambiguous. The CDR3 has 13 residues. Germline V CDR1 and CDR2: SGHVS, FNYEAQ. V gave up 5 bases and J gave up 4 bases, with 11 bases separating them. CDR3 nucleotides: TGTGCCAGCAGCCTAGGGCCCCCCACTGAAGCTTTCTTT. The encoded protein is CASSLGPPTEAFF.

The genes are TRBV7-2 and TRBJ2-7; possibly TRBD1 for D (6 bases). V was pared by 5 bases and J by 0 bases, with 14 bases between. The CDR3 has 15 amino acids. Germline-derived CDR1 and CDR2 are SGHTA and FQGNSA. This chain's CDR3 is CASSRTATPSYEQYF. CDR3 DNA: TGTGCCAGCAGCAGGACAGCAACTCCCTCCTACGAGCAGTACTTC.

V and J are TRBV30 and TRBJ2-1, with D possibly called TRBD1 or TRBD2 (5 bases each). V lost 6 bases to trimming and J lost 9 bases, with 18 bases between them. The CDR3 is made up of 13 amino acids. Germline-derived CDR1 and CDR2 are GTSNPN and SVGIG (reference sequence). For the CDR3, the DNA is TGTGCCTGCACAACCGGAACGGGGACTGAGCAGTTCTTC. It codes for CACTTGTGTEQFF.

This chain's CDR3 is CASSQPSSEQFF. The CDR3 DNA follows: TGCGCCAGCAGCCAACCCAGCAGCGAGCAGTTCTTC. The chain couples TRBV4-3 to TRBJ2-1; D is unresolved. Germline assignment: CDR1 LGHNA and CDR2 YSLEER. Between the trimmed V and J ends, which lost 2 bases and 10 bases, there was a span of 9 bases. CDR3 length: 12 amino acids.